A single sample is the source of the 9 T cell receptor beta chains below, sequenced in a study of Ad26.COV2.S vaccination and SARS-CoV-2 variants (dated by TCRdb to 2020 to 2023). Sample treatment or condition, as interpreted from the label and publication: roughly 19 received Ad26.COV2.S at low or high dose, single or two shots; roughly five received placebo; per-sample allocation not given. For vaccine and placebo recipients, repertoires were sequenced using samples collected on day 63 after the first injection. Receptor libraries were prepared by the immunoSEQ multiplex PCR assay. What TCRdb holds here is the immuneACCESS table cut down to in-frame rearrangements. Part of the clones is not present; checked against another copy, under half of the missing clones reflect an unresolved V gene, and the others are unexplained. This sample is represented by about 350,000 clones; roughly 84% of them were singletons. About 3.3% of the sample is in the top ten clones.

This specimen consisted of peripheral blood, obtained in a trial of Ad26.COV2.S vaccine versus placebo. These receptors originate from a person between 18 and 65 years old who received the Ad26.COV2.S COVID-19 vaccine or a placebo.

The CDR3 loop reads CASTTDHNEKLFF. DNA of the CDR3: TGTGCCAGTACTACAGACCATAATGAAAAACTGTTTTTT. This chain connects TRBV19 to TRBJ1-4; D is unclear. This CDR3 has 13 amino acids. V lost 7 bases, J lost 4 bases, and 10 bases lay in between. Germline loops: CDR1 LNHDA, CDR2 SQIVND (reference sequence).

CDR3 in DNA: TGTGCCAGTATCCGGACTAGCGGGAGCACGTACAATGAGCAGTTCTTC. It codes for CASIRTSGSTYNEQFF. The chain uses TRBV19 and TRBJ2-1; 13 positions match TRBD2. The CDR3 has 16 residues. Germline V gene lookup returns CDR1 LNHDA and CDR2 SQIVND (reference sequence). V shed 7 bases and J 4 bases; nucleotides not matched to a gene: 7.

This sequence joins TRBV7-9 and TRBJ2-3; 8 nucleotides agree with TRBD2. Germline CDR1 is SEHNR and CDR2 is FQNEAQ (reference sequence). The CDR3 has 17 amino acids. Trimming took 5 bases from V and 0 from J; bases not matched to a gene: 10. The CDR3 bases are TGTGCCAGCAGCCTACCTTTTGGCGGGAGGAGCACAGATACGCAGTATTTT. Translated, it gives CASSLPFGGRSTDTQYF.

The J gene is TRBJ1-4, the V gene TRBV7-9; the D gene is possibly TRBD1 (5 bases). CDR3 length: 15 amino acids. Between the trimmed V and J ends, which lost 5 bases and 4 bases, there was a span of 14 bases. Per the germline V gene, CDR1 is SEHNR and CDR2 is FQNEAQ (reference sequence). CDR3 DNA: TGTGCCAGCAGCGTATCCCGGGGCCATAATGAAAAACTGTTTTTT. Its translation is CASSVSRGHNEKLFF.

This CDR3 reads CASSLSGPAVGNEQFF. The CDR3 DNA follows: TGTGCCAGCAGTTTATCTGGCCCCGCGGTTGGCAATGAGCAGTTCTTC. The V gene is TRBV27, the J gene TRBJ2-1; D call uncertain. CDR3 length: 16 amino acids. The V end was cut by 0 bases, the J end by 6 bases, with 15 bases between. Germline V gene data show CDR1 as MNHEY and CDR2 as SMNVEV (reference sequence).

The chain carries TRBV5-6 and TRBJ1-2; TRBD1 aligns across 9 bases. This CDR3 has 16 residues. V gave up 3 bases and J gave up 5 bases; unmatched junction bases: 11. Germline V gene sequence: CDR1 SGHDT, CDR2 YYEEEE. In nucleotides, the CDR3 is TGTGCCAGCAGCTGGTCACAGGGGGCGCAGGGGTATGGCTACACCTTC. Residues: CASSWSQGAQGYGYTF. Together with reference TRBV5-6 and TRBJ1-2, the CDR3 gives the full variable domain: DAGVTQSPTHLIKTRGQQVTLRCSPKSGHDTVSWYQQALGQGPQFIFQYYEEEERQRGNFPDRFSGHQFPNYSSELNVNALLLGDSALYLCASSWSQGAQGYGYTFGSGTRLTVV.

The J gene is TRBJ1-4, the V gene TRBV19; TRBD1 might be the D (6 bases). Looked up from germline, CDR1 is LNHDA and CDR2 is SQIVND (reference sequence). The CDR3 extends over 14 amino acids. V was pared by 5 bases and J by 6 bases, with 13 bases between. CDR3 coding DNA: TGTGCCAGTAGTTCCGACAGGATCGATGAAAAACTGTTTTTT. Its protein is CASSSDRIDEKLFF.

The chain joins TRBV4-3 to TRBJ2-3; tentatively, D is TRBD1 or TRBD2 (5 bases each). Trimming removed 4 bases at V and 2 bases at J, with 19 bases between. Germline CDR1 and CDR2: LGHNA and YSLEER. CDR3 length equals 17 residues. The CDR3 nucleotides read TGCGCCAGCAGCCCATATTATGGGGGACCTTACACAGATACGCAGTATTTT. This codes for CASSPYYGGPYTDTQYF.

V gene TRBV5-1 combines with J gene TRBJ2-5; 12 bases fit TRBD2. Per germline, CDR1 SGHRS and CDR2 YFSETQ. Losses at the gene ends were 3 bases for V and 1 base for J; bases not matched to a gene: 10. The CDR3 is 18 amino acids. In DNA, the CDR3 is TGCGCCAGCAGCTGGTCCTTAACTAGCGGGAGGACCCAAGAGACCCAGTACTTC. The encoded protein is CASSWSLTSGRTQETQYF.